This T cell receptor beta chain stems from a study of cytomegalovirus exposure and HLA in healthy donors. Trimming shortened V by 3 bases and J by 2 bases, and 9 bases separated the two germline ends. CDR3 size: 14 residues. CDR1 and CDR2 (germline): SGHRS, YFSETQ. PCR involved 60 Vbeta and 13 Jbeta primers. Measured with immunoSEQ multiplex PCR; TCRdb has only the in-frame clones, and not every one. This sample has about 120,000 clones; roughly 80% occur once, and the top ten carry 1.3%. For this clone: Antigen: not known.

The study's findings and limits: Overall, about 160 TCR beta chains were annotated as cytomegalovirus-associated.

This sequence originates from a woman aged 25 to 39 in good health and CMV-seronegative. The genes are TRBV5-1 and TRBJ1-5; D is unclear. The sequenced sample consisted of PBMCs. The CDR3 sequence is CASSSDGGNQPQHF. Here the CDR3 DNA reads TGCGCCAGCAGCTCAGACGGAGGCAATCAGCCCCAGCATTTT.